This T cell receptor beta chain originates from a study of T cell changes during pregnancy in multiple sclerosis. The V and J ends lost 5 bases and 8 bases respectively, with 12 bases between them. The CDR3 totals 13 residues. CDR1 MNHNS and CDR2 SASEGT come from the germline V gene. TCRdb's copy holds only in-frame clones and misses some; the assay was immunoSEQ multiplex PCR. The profile shows over 40,000 clones, approximately 88% of them singletons. The sequence came from a female donor in good health, enrolled as a control in a pregnancy study. Specimen: peripheral blood, collected in the first trimester of pregnancy. The genes are TRBV6-1 and TRBJ1-4; no clear D gene. CDR3 nucleotide sequence: TGTGCCAGCAGTCCCGGGATGAAAGAAAAACTGTTTTTT. Residues: CASSPGMKEKLFF.